Sequencing of this TCR beta chain was carried out in a study of CD8 T cells in Susac syndrome. About the study: The Susac syndrome patients were therapy-naive, on corticosteroids, or on intravenous immunoglobulin alone at blood draw.

Random hexamers were used to reverse transcribe an amount of about 0.45 to 1 ug RNA. Multiplex PCR with immunoSEQ amplified the TCR beta CDR3 across 54 Vbeta and 13 Jbeta. TCRdb fed the immunoSEQ multiplex PCR reads into MiXCR, producing one record per CDR3 protein. The repertoire consists of approximately 94,000 distinct CDR3 sequences, with 95% occurring once and the leading ten covering 0.3%. TCR beta was sequenced from blood CD8+ and CD4+ T cells. Diagnostic criteria for definite or probable disease, in their recently defined form, were met by the patients with Susac syndrome. This CDR3 is built from 12 residues. Germline CDR1 reads SEHNR; CDR2 reads FQNEAQ (reference sequence). The V end was cut by 4 bases, the J end by 9 bases, with 10 bases between.

The J gene is TRBJ2-1, the V gene TRBV7-9; D is undetermined. The material sequenced was CD8+ T cells from PBMCs. The TCR originated in a human donor with Susac syndrome. This CDR3 reads CASSSSEPEQFF. The CDR3 bases are TGTGCCAGCAGCTCCTCTGAGCCTGAGCAGTTCTTC.